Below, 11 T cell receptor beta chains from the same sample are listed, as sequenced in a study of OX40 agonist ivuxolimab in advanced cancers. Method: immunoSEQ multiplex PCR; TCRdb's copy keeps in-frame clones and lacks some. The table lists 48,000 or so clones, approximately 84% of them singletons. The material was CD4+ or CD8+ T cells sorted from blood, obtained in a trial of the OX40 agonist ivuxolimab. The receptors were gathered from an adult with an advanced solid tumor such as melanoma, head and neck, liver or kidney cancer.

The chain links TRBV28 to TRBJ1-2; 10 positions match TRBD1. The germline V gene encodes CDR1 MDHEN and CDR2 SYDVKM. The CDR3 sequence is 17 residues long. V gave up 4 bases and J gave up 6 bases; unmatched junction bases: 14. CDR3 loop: CASSSHPTGGGRNGYTF. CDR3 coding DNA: TGTGCCAGCAGTTCCCACCCGACAGGGGGCGGTAGGAATGGCTACACCTTC.

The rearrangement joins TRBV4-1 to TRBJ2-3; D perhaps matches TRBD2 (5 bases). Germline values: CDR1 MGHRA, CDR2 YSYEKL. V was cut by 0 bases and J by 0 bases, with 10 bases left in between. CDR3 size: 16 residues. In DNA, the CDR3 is TGCGCCAGCAGCCAAGATCGAGGGAGAAGCACAGATACGCAGTATTTT. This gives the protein CASSQDRGRSTDTQYF.

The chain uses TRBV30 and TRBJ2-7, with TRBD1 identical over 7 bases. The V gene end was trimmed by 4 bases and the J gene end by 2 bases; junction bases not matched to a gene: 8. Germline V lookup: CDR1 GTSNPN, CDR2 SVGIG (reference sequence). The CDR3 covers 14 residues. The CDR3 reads CAWNQRTGTYEQYF. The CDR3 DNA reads TGTGCCTGGAACCAGCGGACAGGAACCTACGAGCAGTACTTC.

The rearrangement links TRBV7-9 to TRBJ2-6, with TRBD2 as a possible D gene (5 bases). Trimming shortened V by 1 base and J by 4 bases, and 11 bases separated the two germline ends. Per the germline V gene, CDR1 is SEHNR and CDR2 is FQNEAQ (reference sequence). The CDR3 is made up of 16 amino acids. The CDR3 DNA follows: TGTGCCAGCAGCTTAGAAATTAGCGTGGGGGCCAACGTCCTGACTTTC. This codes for CASSLEISVGANVLTF.

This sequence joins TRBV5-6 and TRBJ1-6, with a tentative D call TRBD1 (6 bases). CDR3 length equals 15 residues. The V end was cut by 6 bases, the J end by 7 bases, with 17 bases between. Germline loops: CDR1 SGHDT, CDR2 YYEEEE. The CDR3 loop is CASTFRGARNSPLHF. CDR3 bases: TGTGCCAGCACTTTTAGGGGGGCGAGGAATTCACCCCTCCACTTT.

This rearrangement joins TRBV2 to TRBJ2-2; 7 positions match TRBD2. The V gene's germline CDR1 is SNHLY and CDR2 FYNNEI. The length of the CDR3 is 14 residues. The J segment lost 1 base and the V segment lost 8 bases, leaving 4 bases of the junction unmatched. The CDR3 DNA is TGTGCCAGCCTCCTAGCGGAGAACACCGGGGAGCTGTTTTTT. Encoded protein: CASLLAENTGELFF.

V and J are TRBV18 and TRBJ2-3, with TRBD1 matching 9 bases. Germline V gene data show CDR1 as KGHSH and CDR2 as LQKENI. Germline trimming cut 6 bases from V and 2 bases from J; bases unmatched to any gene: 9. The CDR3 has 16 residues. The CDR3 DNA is TGTGCCAGCTCTCTGGGGACAGGGCTCACCACAGATACGCAGTATTTT. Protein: CASSLGTGLTTDTQYF. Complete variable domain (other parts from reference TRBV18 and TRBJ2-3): NAGVMQNPRHLVRRRGQEARLRCSPMKGHSHVYWYRQLPEEGLKFMVYLQKENIIDESGMPKERFSAEFPKEGPSILRIQQVVRGDSAAYFCASSLGTGLTTDTQYFGPGTRLTVL.

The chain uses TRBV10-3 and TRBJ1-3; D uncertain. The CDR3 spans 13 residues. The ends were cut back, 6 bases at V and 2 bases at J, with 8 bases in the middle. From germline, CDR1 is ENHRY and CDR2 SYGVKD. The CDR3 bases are TGTGCCATCAGGAGTTTAACTGGAAACACCATATATTTT. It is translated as CAIRSLTGNTIYF.

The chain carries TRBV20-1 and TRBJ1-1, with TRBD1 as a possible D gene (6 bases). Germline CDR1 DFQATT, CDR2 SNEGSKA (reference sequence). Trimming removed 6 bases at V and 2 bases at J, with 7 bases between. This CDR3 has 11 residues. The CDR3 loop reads CSADRNTEAFF. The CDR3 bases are TGCAGTGCGGACAGAAACACTGAAGCTTTCTTT.

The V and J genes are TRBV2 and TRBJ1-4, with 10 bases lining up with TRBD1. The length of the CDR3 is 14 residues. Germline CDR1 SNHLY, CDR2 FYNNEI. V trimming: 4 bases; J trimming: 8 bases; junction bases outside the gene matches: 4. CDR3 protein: CASSVDRGREKLFF. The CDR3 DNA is TGTGCCAGCAGTGTCGACAGGGGGCGGGAAAAACTGTTTTTT. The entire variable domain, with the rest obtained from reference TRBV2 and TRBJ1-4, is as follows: EPEVTQTPSHQVTQMGQEVILRCVPISNHLYFYWYRQILGQKVEFLVSFYNNEISEKSEIFDDQFSVERPDGSNFTLKIRSTKLEDSAMYFCASSVDRGREKLFFGSGTQLSVL.

The CDR3 DNA follows: TGTGCCAGCAGTTTTCGGGGTTACTATGGCTACACCTTC. Translation gives CASSFRGYYGYTF. The V call is TRBV28, the J call TRBJ1-2; no firm D call. V was clipped by 3 bases and J by 3 bases, with 8 bases between them. Per germline, CDR1 MDHEN and CDR2 SYDVKM. The CDR3 runs 13 residues.